This T cell receptor beta chain comes out of a study of shared clonotypes between healthy human individuals. CDR3 length equals 15 residues. The germline V and J ends were trimmed by 3 bases and 2 bases, with 13 bases remaining between them. Germline V lookup: CDR1 MNHEY, CDR2 SVGAGI. The study drew all its donors from Caucasian adults living in Nashville, Tennessee. The study separated CD4+ cells into CD45RA+ naive and CD45RA-negative memory subsets. Profiled with immunoSEQ multiplex PCR; TCRdb holds only in-frame clones, not every one. Of about 1 million clones in the sample, around four fifths were seen once.

The sample was memory CD4+ T cells sorted from blood. Documented subset: CD45RA-negative fraction. This chain links TRBV6-5 with TRBJ1-2; D gene unclear. This TCR derives from a man between 18 and 29 years old in good health. The CDR3 DNA sequence: TGTGCCAGCAGTTATTACACTACCGGGAACTATGGCTACACCTTC. Its translation is CASSYYTTGNYGYTF.